The clone carrying this T cell receptor (beta chain) has just a few counts. The antigen remains unidentified. These data originate in a study of radiotherapy plus CTLA-4 blockade in lung cancer. Notes on the study in general: TCR clones of tumor origin grew in blood after radiotherapy plus ipilimumab. Reports state that early shifts in blood T cell clones, with interferon-beta, best predicted response.

Produced via immunoSEQ multiplex PCR; TCRdb's table is partial and in-frame only. Here the sample spans around 71,000 clones, 60% to 80% being singletons. This receptor was obtained from a human donor with non-small cell lung cancer whose response to radiotherapy plus ipilimumab could not be evaluated. Some clones in this sample may be carry-over from other donors' samples. The sample consisted of peripheral blood, taken from a patient treated with radiotherapy plus ipilimumab.

The CDR3 coding sequence is TGTGCCAGCTCGGAGGAGACCCAGTACTTC. Amino acid sequence: CASSEETQYF. The chain carries TRBV18 and TRBJ2-5; D gene unclear. In germline, CDR1 is KGHSH, CDR2 LQKENI. The CDR3 runs 10 residues. The V and J ends lost 6 bases and 5 bases respectively, with 4 bases between them.